Listed here are 23 T cell receptor beta chains from one sample, sequenced in a study of CD4+ T cells in melanoma. TCRdb's copy holds only in-frame clones and misses some; the assay was immunoSEQ multiplex PCR. The table has 15,000 to 20,000 clones, 81% seen once. Source material: cells from a culture (not recorded whether cultured in vitro). These receptors were obtained from a human donor with melanoma.

The chain combines TRBV28 with TRBJ2-7; weak D call: TRBD1 (5 bases). Germline V gene lookup returns CDR1 MDHEN and CDR2 SYDVKM. Deletions cut 4 bases from V and 5 bases from J, with 12 bases between. The CDR3 has 13 residues. The CDR3 coding sequence is TGTGCCAGCAGTTGGGCGGCAGGGAACGAGCAGTACTTC. It encodes CASSWAAGNEQYF.

The CDR3 region is CASSSPGQGVNTQYF. The CDR3 nucleotides read TGCGCCAGCAGCTCGCCGGGACAGGGAGTTAATACGCAGTATTTT. V and J are TRBV5-1 and TRBJ2-3; 9 bases align to TRBD1. Germline V gene lookup returns CDR1 SGHRS and CDR2 YFSETQ. The junction had 9 bases not matched to a gene; V was cut back by 3 bases and J by 7 bases. There are 15 residues in the CDR3. The variable domain in full, completed from reference TRBV5-1 and TRBJ2-3, reads KAGVTQTPRYLIKTRGQQVTLSCSPISGHRSVSWYQQTPGQGLQFLFEYFSETQRNKGNFPGRFSGRQFSNSRSEMNVSTLELGDSALYLCASSSPGQGVNTQYFGPGTRLTVL.

This clone was seen once. V is TRBV6-7 and J is TRBJ1-5; 7 bases line up with TRBD1. TRBV6-7 counts as an open reading frame of uncertain function. The length of the CDR3 is 15 residues. The ends lost 0 bases at V and 5 bases at J; junction bases unmatched: 4. The CDR3 nucleotides read TGTGCCAGCAGTTACTCCGGGACAGAGCATCAGCCCCAGCATTTT. This codes for CASSYSGTEHQPQHF.

This chain uses TRBV15 with TRBJ2-2, with D unresolved. Trimming stripped 5 bases from V and 4 bases from J, with 8 bases between. This CDR3 has 13 amino acids. Per the germline V gene, CDR1 is LNHNV and CDR2 is YYDKDF (reference sequence). DNA for the CDR3: TGTGCCACCAGCTTAAGCATCACCGGGGAGCTGTTTTTT. Amino acid sequence: CATSLSITGELFF.

The chain links TRBV11-2 to TRBJ2-3; 12 positions match TRBD2. Germline V gene sequence: CDR1 SGHAT, CDR2 FQNNGV. The length of the CDR3 is 16 residues. Losses at the gene ends were 6 bases for V and 10 bases for J; bases not matched to a gene: 14. CDR3 DNA: TGTGCCAGCAGAGGACTAGCGGGGCCCGGGGCCCTGGCGCAGTATTTT. Its translation: CASRGLAGPGALAQYF.

This clone was observed a single time. V and J are TRBV5-1 and TRBJ2-3, with a possible D match to TRBD2 (5 bases). Deletions cut 4 bases from V and 0 bases from J, with 6 bases between. Per the germline V gene, CDR1 is SGHRS and CDR2 is YFSETQ. CDR3 length equals 13 residues. CDR3 loop: CASSRDSTDTQYF. In nucleotides, the CDR3 is TGCGCCAGCAGCCGGGATAGCACAGATACGCAGTATTTT.

The gene calls are TRBV5-6 and TRBJ1-2, with a tentative D call TRBD1 (6 bases). Germline CDR1 is SGHDT and CDR2 is YYEEEE. V was trimmed by 0 bases and J by 8 bases, leaving 20 bases between them. CDR3 length equals 16 residues. The CDR3 is CASSLDMGAGAKGYTF. The CDR3 DNA follows: TGTGCCAGCAGCTTGGATATGGGTGCAGGGGCTAAGGGCTACACCTTC.

The J gene is TRBJ1-3, the V gene TRBV5-5; D is possibly TRBD1 (5 bases). The CDR3 is 12 residues long. The V end lost 9 bases, the J end lost 3 bases, and 10 bases lay between the germline ends. Germline CDR1 SGHKS, CDR2 YYEKEE (reference sequence). CDR3: CATTGGGNTIYF. The DNA of the CDR3 is TGTGCCACCACGGGGGGTGGAAACACCATATATTTT.

The V and J genes are TRBV5-1 and TRBJ2-7; TRBD2 aligns across 8 bases. V was pared by 4 bases and J by 0 bases, with 3 bases of the junction left unmatched. This CDR3 is built from 14 residues. CDR1 is SGHRS, CDR2 YFSETQ, per germline. Here the CDR3 reads CASSLRGGSYEQYF. In DNA, the CDR3 is TGCGCCAGCAGCCTCCGGGGGGGCTCCTACGAGCAGTACTTC.

This chain uses TRBV7-9 with TRBJ2-5; TRBD2 agrees at 7 bases. Germline lookup yields CDR1 SEHNR and CDR2 FQNEAQ (reference sequence). Germline trimming cut 5 bases from V and 0 bases from J; bases unmatched to any gene: 6. The CDR3 covers 15 residues. The CDR3: CASSLWEGYQETQYF. The CDR3 coding sequence is TGTGCCAGCAGCCTGTGGGAGGGGTACCAAGAGACCCAGTACTTC.

The rearrangement joins TRBV5-1 to TRBJ1-3, with D possibly matching TRBD1 (5 bases). With 5 bases removed from V and 0 bases from J, the gap between germline ends came to 15 bases. This CDR3 comprises 16 residues. Germline values: CDR1 SGHRS, CDR2 YFSETQ. Written as DNA, the CDR3 is TGCGCCAGCAGTCAAACCACAGGCCACTCTGGAAACACCATATATTTT. Translation gives CASSQTTGHSGNTIYF.

The rearrangement uses TRBV2 and TRBJ2-7, with a tentative D call TRBD1 (6 bases). In germline, CDR1 is SNHLY, CDR2 FYNNEI. Trimming took 5 bases from V and 3 from J, leaving 8 bases between them. The CDR3 covers 12 residues. CDR3 bases: TGTGCCAGCAGTACCAGGGGCTACGAGCAGTACTTC. Translated, it gives CASSTRGYEQYF.

J is TRBJ2-1 and V is TRBV5-8, with TRBD2 identical over 11 bases. Per germline, CDR1 SGHTS and CDR2 YDEGEE. The CDR3 extends over 17 amino acids. After removal of 3 bases from V and 1 base from J, the junction contained 6 bases not matched to a gene. The DNA of the CDR3 is TGTGCCAGCAGCTCCAGCGGGACTAGCGGTTCCTACAATGAGCAGTTCTTC. Translation gives CASSSSGTSGSYNEQFF.

The chain combines TRBV14 with TRBJ1-1; no definite D call. The CDR3 has 14 amino acids. The V end lost 4 bases, the J end lost 0 bases, and 9 bases lay between the germline ends. CDR1 SGHDN and CDR2 FVKESK come from the germline V gene. In nucleotides, the CDR3 is TGTGCCAGCAGCCTGGCAGGTATGAACACTGAAGCTTTCTTT. This sequence encodes CASSLAGMNTEAFF. The full variable domain, rest sourced from reference TRBV14 and TRBJ1-1, is EAGVTQFPSHSVIEKGQTVTLRCDPISGHDNLYWYRRVMGKEIKFLLHFVKESKQDESGMPNNRFLAERTGGTYSTLKVQPAELEDSGVYFCASSLAGMNTEAFFGQGTRLTVV.

This chain links TRBV5-6 with TRBJ2-6, with a weak D call TRBD2 (5 bases). The germline V gene has CDR1 SGHDT and CDR2 YYEEEE. V was cut by 0 bases and J by 1 base, with 5 bases left in between. This CDR3 has 15 amino acids. The CDR3 nucleotides read TGTGCCAGCAGCTTGGGACTATCTGGGGCCAACGTCCTGACTTTC. The encoded protein is CASSLGLSGANVLTF.

The chain combines TRBV7-9 with TRBJ2-3; 10 nucleotides match TRBD1. Unmatched junction bases numbered 7, after V lost 3 bases and J lost 4 bases. The V gene's germline CDR1 is SEHNR and CDR2 FQNEAQ (reference sequence). The CDR3 spans 16 residues. CDR3 loop: CASSFGTGVRADTQYF. The CDR3 bases are TGTGCCAGCAGCTTCGGGACAGGGGTTAGGGCAGATACGCAGTATTTT.

CDR3 nucleotide sequence: TGTGCCATCAGACCAGACAGTTTGGGCTGGGTAGATGGCTACACCTTC. Residues: CAIRPDSLGWVDGYTF. The chain couples TRBV10-3 to TRBJ1-2, with D possibly matching TRBD1 (5 bases). Trimming removed 6 bases from V and 6 bases from J, with 23 bases in between. The CDR3 has 16 residues. From germline, CDR1 is ENHRY and CDR2 SYGVKD.

The chain has TRBV5-5 and TRBJ1-4; TRBD1 matches at 7 bases. V was pared by 4 bases and J by 5 bases, with 20 bases of the junction left unmatched. Germline lookup yields CDR1 SGHKS and CDR2 YYEKEE (reference sequence). The CDR3 spans 19 residues. The CDR3 region is CASSPRQRQGEARNEKLFF. CDR3 sequence (DNA): TGTGCCAGCAGCCCCCGACAAAGACAGGGCGAAGCTCGAAATGAAAAACTGTTTTTT.

The rearrangement uses TRBV5-1 and TRBJ2-2; 7 bases agree with TRBD1. Germline CDR1 is SGHRS and CDR2 is YFSETQ. With 0 bases clipped from V and 1 base from J, the junction kept 9 bases outside the gene matches. This CDR3 is 18 amino acids long. The DNA of the CDR3 is TGCGCCAGCAGCTTGGTGCTAGGGCACAGGGGGAACACCGGGGAGCTGTTTTTT. This codes for CASSLVLGHRGNTGELFF. Full variable domain (rest looked up from reference TRBV5-1 and TRBJ2-2): KAGVTQTPRYLIKTRGQQVTLSCSPISGHRSVSWYQQTPGQGLQFLFEYFSETQRNKGNFPGRFSGRQFSNSRSEMNVSTLELGDSALYLCASSLVLGHRGNTGELFFGEGSRLTVL.

The J gene is TRBJ1-5, the V gene TRBV21-1; TRBD1 is taken as the D call from the table, unchecked against the DNA. TRBV21-1 is tagged as a pseudogene. The CDR3 is 13 residues long. CDR3 in amino acids: CASGAGGHQPQHF. CDR3 DNA sequence: TGTGCCAGTGGTGCAGGGGGCCATCAGCCCCAGCATTTT.

The genes are TRBV2 and TRBJ1-2; D might be TRBD1 (6 bases). The germline gives CDR1 SNHLY, CDR2 FYNNEI. V lost 7 bases, J lost 2 bases, and 11 bases lay in between. The CDR3 is made up of 13 amino acids. CDR3 nucleotides: TGTGCCAGCACTAGGGACAAGAACTATGGCTACACCTTC. Translation gives CASTRDKNYGYTF.

The DNA of the CDR3 is TGTGCAGCAGGGTACTACACAGATACGCAGTATTTT. Its translation: CAAGYYTDTQYF. The chain recombines TRBV2 with TRBJ2-3, with TRBD1 as a possible D gene (5 bases). Germline values: CDR1 SNHLY, CDR2 FYNNEI. This CDR3 spans 12 amino acids.

The chain couples TRBV7-9 to TRBJ2-5; D uncertain. CDR1 SEHNR and CDR2 FQNEAQ come from the germline V gene (reference sequence). V lost 1 base and J 6 bases, leaving 6 bases between the germline ends. The CDR3 sequence is 12 residues long. In nucleotides, the CDR3 is TGTGCCAGCAGCTTAGATTTTCAGACCCAGTACTTC. Protein sequence: CASSLDFQTQYF.